The rows below give T cell receptor beta chains drawn from one sample of a study of control samples from healthy donors and cancer patients. The assay was immunoSEQ multiplex PCR, and TCRdb's table has in-frame clones only and misses some. The data show under 95,000 clones, with more than 75% seen just once and about 15% held by the top ten. The sample was blood. These receptors were collected from a man in his fifties or sixties in good health. The CDR3 runs from the conserved cysteine through the conserved F or W. A D gene is named only where the DNA matches it firmly. Size tells how often a clone was seen (once, few, many) or the class of an expanded clone, and some rows leave it out.

j_gene,d_gene,len,abundance,v_gene,CDR3aa,CDR3nt
TRBJ1-1,NA,12,NA,TRBV4-2,CASSQVPLEAFF,TGTGCCAGCAGCCAAGTGCCGCTCGAAGCTTTCTTT
TRBJ2-2,NA,15,NA,TRBV7-3,CASSPRRGRIGELFF,TGTGCCAGCAGCCCCCGGCGTGGGAGAATCGGGGAGCTGTTTTTT
TRBJ2-7,TRBD2,15,NA,TRBV5-1,CASSKTSGSTYEQYF,TGCGCCAGCAGTAAGACTAGCGGGAGCACCTACGAGCAGTACTTC
TRBJ2-2,NA,15,NA,TRBV19,CASSGRQKNTGELFF,TGTGCCAGTAGTGGGCGACAGAAAAACACCGGGGAGCTGTTTTTT
TRBJ2-7,NA,16,NA,TRBV28,CASSLWLTDWAYEQYF,TGTGCCAGCAGTTTATGGTTGACGGACTGGGCGTACGAGCAGTACTTC
TRBJ2-3,NA,15,NA,TRBV30,CAWSTDSLSTDTQYF,TGTGCCTGGAGTACCGACTCCTTAAGCACAGATACGCAGTATTTT
TRBJ2-3,NA,14,NA,TRBV5-1,CASSLSGATDTQYF,TGCGCCAGCAGCTTGTCGGGGGCCACAGATACACAGTATTTT
TRBJ1-2,NA,15,NA,TRBV18,CASSPPSMGVDGYTF,TGTGCCAGCTCACCACCTTCGATGGGGGTCGATGGCTACACCTTC
TRBJ2-1,NA,14,NA,TRBV6-5,CASKRDSSYNEQFF,TGTGCCAGCAAGCGGGACAGCTCCTACAATGAGCAGTTCTTC
TRBJ1-4,NA,16,NA,TRBV3-1/TRBV3-2,CASSQYQPATNEKLFF,TGTGCCAGCAGCCAATACCAGCCTGCAACTAATGAAAAACTGTTTTTT
TRBJ2-2,TRBD1,14,NA,TRBV6-6,CASLRDRGAGELFF,TGTGCCAGCCTCCGGGACAGGGGAGCCGGGGAGCTGTTTTTT
TRBJ2-7,NA,16,NA,TRBV6-2/TRBV6-3,CASSYLPLAPSYEQYF,TGTGCCAGCAGTTACCTTCCTCTAGCGCCATCCTACGAGCAGTACTTC
TRBJ1-1,NA,11,NA,TRBV6-2/TRBV6-3,CASSLGTEAFF,TGTGCCAGCAGCCTGGGCACTGAAGCTTTCTTT
TRBJ2-3,TRBD2,15,once,TRBV28,CASSLGLAGVPATDF,TGTGCCAGCAGTTTGGGGCTAGCGGGAGTCCCCGCGACGGATTTT
TRBJ2-1,TRBD2,17,NA,TRBV15,CATSSILAGGSYNEQFF,TGTGCCACCAGCAGTATTCTTGCGGGAGGGTCCTACAATGAGCAGTTCTTC